Listed below are T cell receptor beta chains from one sample, sequenced in a study of T cells in Graves' hyperthyroidism and ophthalmopathy. TCRdb independently ran MiXCR on the multiplex PCR reads; one entry per CDR3 protein. This sample carries a few hundred thousand distinct CDR3 sequences, roughly 21% of them seen once, and the ten largest clones take 50%. Material for sequencing was blood. The source is a woman aged 50 to 65 with Graves' hyperthyroidism. The CDR3 runs from the conserved cysteine through the conserved F or W. A D gene is named only where the DNA matches it firmly. For some rows the clone size is stated as once, few or many, or as a class when expanded; others skip it.

d_call,clone_size,v_call,j_call,cdr3_nt,cdr3_aa
TRBD2,many,TRBV20-1,TRBJ2-1,TGCAGTGCGAAAACGCCGGGACTAGCGGGAAACAATGAGCAGTTCTTC,CSAKTPGLAGNNEQFF
NA,NA,TRBV6-1,TRBJ2-3,TGTGCCAGCAGACAGACACTATCCACAGATACGCAGTATTTT,CASRQTLSTDTQYF
NA,many,TRBV5-1,TRBJ1-1,TGCGCCAGCAGCTTGCAAGTCATGAACACTGAAGCTTTCTTT,CASSLQVMNTEAFF
NA,NA,TRBV20-1,TRBJ1-2,TGCAGTGCGATAGAGTGGAGTGGGGGGTCCTATGGCTACACCTTC,CSAIEWSGGSYGYTF
NA,NA,TRBV19,TRBJ1-5,TGTGCCAGTAGTATGTGGGACACTTCTAATCAGCCCCAGCATTTT,CASSMWDTSNQPQHF
TRBD1,NA,TRBV20-1,TRBJ1-2,TGCAGTGCAAGGCCCGGGACAGGGGTTAACTATGGCTACACCTTC,CSARPGTGVNYGYTF
NA,NA,TRBV12-3/TRBV12-4,TRBJ2-3,TGTGCCAGCAGTTTTTGGGCAGGCACAGATACGCAGTATTTT,CASSFWAGTDTQYF
TRBD1,few,TRBV14,TRBJ1-1,TGTGCCAGCAGCCTTAACAGGGGGGGCACTGAAGCTTTCTTT,CASSLNRGGTEAFF
NA,many,TRBV6-1,TRBJ1-6,TGTGCCACCATCTGGGTTGCTACCCTCCACTTT,CATIWVATLHF
TRBD1,many,TRBV19,TRBJ1-2,TGTGCCAGTAGTATGACAGGGGCGTATGGCTACACCTTC,CASSMTGAYGYTF
NA,NA,TRBV15,TRBJ2-2,TGTGCCACCACAGTATTTGGGACGGATAACACCGGGGAGCTGTTTTTT,CATTVFGTDNTGELFF
NA,many,TRBV11-2,TRBJ2-7,TGTGCCAGCAGAAGAAACGCAGGGTACGAGCAGTACTTC,CASRRNAGYEQYF
NA,many,TRBV3-1,TRBJ1-1,TGTGCCAGCAGCCCGGACCTCAGGGCGGGAGCTTTCTTT,CASSPDLRAGAFF
NA,many,TRBV24-1,TRBJ2-1,TGTGCCACCAGTGATTTTAGCAGCGGGCATTACAATGAGCAGTTCTTC,CATSDFSSGHYNEQFF
TRBD2,many,TRBV20-1,TRBJ2-7,TGCAGAACAGGCCGGCTAGCGGGATCTGGCGAGCAGTACTTC,CRTGRLAGSGEQYF
NA,NA,TRBV28,TRBJ1-5,TGTGCCAGCAGTTTATCCGGTCTTGATCGTTCAGGGTGGAATCAGCCCCAGCATTTT,CASSLSGLDRSGWNQPQHF
NA,many,TRBV28,TRBJ2-3,TGTGCCAGCAGTTTCGGACGAGGCGGGTCCACAGATACGCAGTATTTT,CASSFGRGGSTDTQYF
TRBD1,few,TRBV6-1,TRBJ2-2,TGTGCCAGCATCGACACAGGGGCCGGGGAGCTGTTTTTT,CASIDTGAGELFF
NA,few,TRBV30,TRBJ2-3,TGTGCCTGGAGTGTCAGGGTGTGGGGCACAGATACGCAGTATTTT,CAWSVRVWGTDTQYF
NA,NA,TRBV3-1,TRBJ2-7,TGTGCCAGCAGCCAAGAATTCCACGAGCAGTACTTC,CASSQEFHEQYF
NA,many,TRBV3-1,TRBJ1-2,TGTGCCAGCAGCCAAGGCCGGGGTAACTATGGCTACACCTTC,CASSQGRGNYGYTF
TRBD1,NA,TRBV6-5,TRBJ1-3,TGTGCCAGCAGTTTTGGGACAGGCTCTGGAAACACCATATATTTT,CASSFGTGSGNTIYF
NA,few,TRBV2,TRBJ2-2,TGTGCCAGCAGACTCAGCGGAGCGAACACCGGGGAGCTGTTTTTT,CASRLSGANTGELFF
NA,many,TRBV3-1,TRBJ2-5,TGTGCCAGCAGCCGGAAGTACTCGAAACATCAAGAGACCCAGTACTTC,CASSRKYSKHQETQYF
NA,many,TRBV6-1,TRBJ1-6,TGTGCCAGCAGTCGCACAGGGAGCTCCTATAATTCACCCCTCCACTTT,CASSRTGSSYNSPLHF
TRBD2,many,TRBV12-3/TRBV12-4,TRBJ2-7,TGTGCCAGCAGTTTACGCCGGGAGGGATCCTACGAGCAGTACTTC,CASSLRREGSYEQYF
TRBD1,few,TRBV3-1,TRBJ2-7,TGTGCCAGCAGCCAATCGGACAGGTTCTACGAGCAGTACTTC,CASSQSDRFYEQYF
TRBD1,few,TRBV18,TRBJ1-6,TGTGCCAGCTCAGGACAGGGGGGGAATTCACCCCTCCACTTT,CASSGQGGNSPLHF
NA,many,TRBV12-3/TRBV12-4,TRBJ1-2,TGTGCCAGCAGTTCCGGACGGTGGGTCTATGGCTACACCTTC,CASSSGRWVYGYTF
NA,many,TRBV18,TRBJ1-1,TGTGCCAGCTCACCTACAATAAACACTGAAGCTTTCTTT,CASSPTINTEAFF
NA,many,TRBV18,TRBJ2-5,TGTGCCAGCTCACCGAGAATCCAAGAGACCCAGTACTTC,CASSPRIQETQYF
NA,many,TRBV11-2,TRBJ2-5,TGTGCCAGCAGCCCGGGCGTGGGGTGGATGGAGACCCAGTACTTC,CASSPGVGWMETQYF
NA,many,TRBV30,TRBJ2-7,TGTGCCTGGAGTGGGCGGGCCCGAGGTAACGAGCAGTACTTC,CAWSGRARGNEQYF
NA,many,TRBV20-1,TRBJ1-1,TGCAGTGCCCCCGACCCCAGGGGAAGGGACACTGAAGCTTTCTTT,CSAPDPRGRDTEAFF
NA,few,TRBV10-3,TRBJ2-3,TGTGCCATCAGTGAGGGGCGGGGAGCCGGCACAGATACGCAGTATTTT,CAISEGRGAGTDTQYF
NA,NA,TRBV19,TRBJ1-5,TGTGCCAGTAGTATCCCCAAAAGCAATCAGCCCCAGCATTTT,CASSIPKSNQPQHF
NA,many,TRBV5-1,TRBJ1-6,TGCGCCAGCAGCTTGCGTCTGGGAGGGACGGATTCACCCCTCCACTTT,CASSLRLGGTDSPLHF
NA,many,TRBV5-1,TRBJ2-2,TGCGCCAGCAGCTTAAGCCCGACCACCGGGGAGCTGTTTTTT,CASSLSPTTGELFF
TRBD1,NA,TRBV7-8,TRBJ1-1,TGTGCCAGCAGCCCCCGGGACAGGACCATGAACACTGAAGCTTTCTTT,CASSPRDRTMNTEAFF
TRBD1,many,TRBV12-3/TRBV12-4,TRBJ1-1,TGTGCCAGCAGTTCGGACAGGGGGCATCTCGTGAACACTGAAGCTTTCTTT,CASSSDRGHLVNTEAFF
NA,many,TRBV7-3,TRBJ2-1,TGTGCCAGCAGCTTAAACGGGCTTGAGTACAATGAGCAGTTCTTC,CASSLNGLEYNEQFF
TRBD1,many,TRBV28,TRBJ1-1,TGTGCCAGTTCGGGGAGGGGGCGCGACACTGAAGCTTTCTTT,CASSGRGRDTEAFF
NA,many,TRBV7-2,TRBJ2-3,TGTGCCAGCAGCTCGAGTTGGTCCACAGATACGCAGTATTTT,CASSSSWSTDTQYF
NA,many,TRBV2,TRBJ2-1,TGTGCCAGCAGTGAGGCAGGGGACGAGCAGTTCTTC,CASSEAGDEQFF
TRBD1,NA,TRBV20-1,TRBJ1-1,TGCAGTGCTAGAGGGACAGGGGGAGGCACTGAAGCTTTCTTT,CSARGTGGGTEAFF